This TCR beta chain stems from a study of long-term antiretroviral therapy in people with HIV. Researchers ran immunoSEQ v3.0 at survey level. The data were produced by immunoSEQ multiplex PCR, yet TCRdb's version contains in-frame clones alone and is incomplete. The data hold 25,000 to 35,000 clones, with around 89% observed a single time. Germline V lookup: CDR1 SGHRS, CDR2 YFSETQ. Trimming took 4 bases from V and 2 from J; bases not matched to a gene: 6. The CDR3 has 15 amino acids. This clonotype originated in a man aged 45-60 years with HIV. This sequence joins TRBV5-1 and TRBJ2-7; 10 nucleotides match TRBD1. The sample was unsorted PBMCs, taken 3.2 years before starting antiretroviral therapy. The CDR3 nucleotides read TGCGCCAGCAGCACTCTCGGACAGGGGGCCTACGAGCAGTACTTC. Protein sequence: CASSTLGQGAYEQYF.